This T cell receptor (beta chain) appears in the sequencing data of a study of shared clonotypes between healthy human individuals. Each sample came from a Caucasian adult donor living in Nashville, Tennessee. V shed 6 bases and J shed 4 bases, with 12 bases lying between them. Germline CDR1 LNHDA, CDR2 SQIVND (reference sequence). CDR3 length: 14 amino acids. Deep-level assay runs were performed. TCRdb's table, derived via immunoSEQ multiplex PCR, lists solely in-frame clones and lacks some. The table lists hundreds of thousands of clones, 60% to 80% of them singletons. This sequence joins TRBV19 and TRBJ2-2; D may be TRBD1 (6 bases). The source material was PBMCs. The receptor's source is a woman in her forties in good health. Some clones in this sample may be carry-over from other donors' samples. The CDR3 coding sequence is TGTGCCAGTAGGGGGGACATTGGCACCGGGGAGCTGTTTTTT. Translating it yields CASRGDIGTGELFF. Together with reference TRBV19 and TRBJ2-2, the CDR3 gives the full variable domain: DGGITQSPKYLFRKEGQNVTLSCEQNLNHDAMYWYRQDPGQGLRLIYYSQIVNDFQKGDIAEGYSVSREKKESFPLTVTSAQKNPTAFYLCASRGDIGTGELFFGEGSRLTVL.